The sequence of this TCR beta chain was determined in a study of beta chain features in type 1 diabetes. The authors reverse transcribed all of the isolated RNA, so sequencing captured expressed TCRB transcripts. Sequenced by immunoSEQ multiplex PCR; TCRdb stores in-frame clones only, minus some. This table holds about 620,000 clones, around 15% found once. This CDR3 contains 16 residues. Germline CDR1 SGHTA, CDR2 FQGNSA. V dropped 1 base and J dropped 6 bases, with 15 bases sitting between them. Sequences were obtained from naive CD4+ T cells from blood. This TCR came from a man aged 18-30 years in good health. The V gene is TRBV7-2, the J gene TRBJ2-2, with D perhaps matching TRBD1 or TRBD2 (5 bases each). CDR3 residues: CASSLGPSRVAGELFF. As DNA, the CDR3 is TGTGCCAGCAGCTTAGGTCCTAGCAGGGTCGCCGGGGAGCTGTTTTTT. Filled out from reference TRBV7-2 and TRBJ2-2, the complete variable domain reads GAGVSQSPSNKVTEKGKDVELRCDPISGHTALYWYRQSLGQGLEFLIYFQGNSAPDKSGLPSDRFSAERTGGSVSTLTIQRTQQEDSAVYLCASSLGPSRVAGELFFGEGSRLTVL.